The present T cell receptor beta chain was sequenced within a study of T cells expressing NK-cell markers. Germline V gives CDR1 MNHEY, CDR2 SMNVEV (reference sequence). The CDR3 has 12 amino acids. Following a re-call of the 5' RACE reads, TCRdb has one entry per CDR3 protein and lacks DNA. Its listing shows tens of thousands of distinct CDR3 sequences. Points from the study as a whole: Each of roughly 6 donors carried dominant NKG2C+ clonotypes accounting for roughly 1.0-7.0% of CD8+ T cells.

A remark on this clonotype: Its antigen is currently unknown.

Sequencing input: blood T cells: a sorted CD56 or NKG2C T cell subset, CD4+ or CD8+ T cells, or bulk PBMC T cells (not recorded which). V is TRBV27 and J is TRBJ2-1; the TRBD2 assignment by TCRdb is unverifiable without DNA. This receptor was identified in a woman between 18 and 75 years old in good health. This CDR3 reads CASTSLAYEQFF.